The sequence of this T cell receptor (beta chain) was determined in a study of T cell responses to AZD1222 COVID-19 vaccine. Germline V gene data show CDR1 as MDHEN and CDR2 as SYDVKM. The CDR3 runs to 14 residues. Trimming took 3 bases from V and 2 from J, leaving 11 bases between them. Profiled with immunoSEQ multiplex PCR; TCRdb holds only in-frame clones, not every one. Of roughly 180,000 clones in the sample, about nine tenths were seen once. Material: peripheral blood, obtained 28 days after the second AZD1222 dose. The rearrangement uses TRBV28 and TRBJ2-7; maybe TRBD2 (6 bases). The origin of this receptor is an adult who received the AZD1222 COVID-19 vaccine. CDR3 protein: CASSFSSGPYEQYF. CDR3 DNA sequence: TGTGCCAGCAGTTTTTCCAGCGGGCCCTACGAGCAGTACTTC.